This TCR beta chain comes out of a study of T cell changes during pregnancy in multiple sclerosis. CDR3 length equals 17 residues. Germline lookup yields CDR1 SEHNR and CDR2 FQNEAQ (reference sequence). Trimming removed 5 bases at V and 0 bases at J, with 20 bases between. TCRdb keeps only in-frame clones here, not all; method: immunoSEQ multiplex PCR. This repertoire shows around 35,000 clones, just over 90% found once; its top ten account for under 15%. The chain links TRBV7-9 to TRBJ2-7, with unresolved D. The origin of this receptor is a female donor with multiple sclerosis, enrolled in a pregnancy study. The sequencing here drew on CD8+ T cells from peripheral blood mononuclear cells, taken in the first trimester of pregnancy. This CDR3 reads CASSPPAGSFLSYEQYF. The CDR3 nucleotides are TGTGCCAGCAGCCCCCCGGCAGGATCCTTTCTCTCCTACGAGCAGTACTTC.